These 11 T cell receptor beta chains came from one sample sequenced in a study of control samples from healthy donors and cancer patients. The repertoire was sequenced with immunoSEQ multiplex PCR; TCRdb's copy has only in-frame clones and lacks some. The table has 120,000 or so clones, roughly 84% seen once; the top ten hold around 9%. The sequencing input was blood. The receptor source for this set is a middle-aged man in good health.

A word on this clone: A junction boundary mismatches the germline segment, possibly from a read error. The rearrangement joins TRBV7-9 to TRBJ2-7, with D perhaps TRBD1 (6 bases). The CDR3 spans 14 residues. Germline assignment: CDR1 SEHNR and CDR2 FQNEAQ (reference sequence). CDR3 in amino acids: CASNLLGHPYGQYF. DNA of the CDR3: TGTGCCAGCAACTTATTGGGACACCCATACGGGCAGTACTTC.

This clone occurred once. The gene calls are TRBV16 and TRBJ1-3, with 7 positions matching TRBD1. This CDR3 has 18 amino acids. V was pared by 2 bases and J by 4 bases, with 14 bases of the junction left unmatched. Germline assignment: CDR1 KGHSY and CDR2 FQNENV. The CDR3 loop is CASSQRYREGADGNTIYF. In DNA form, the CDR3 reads TGTGCCAGCAGCCAAAGGTACCGTGAGGGGGCAGACGGAAACACCATATATTTT.

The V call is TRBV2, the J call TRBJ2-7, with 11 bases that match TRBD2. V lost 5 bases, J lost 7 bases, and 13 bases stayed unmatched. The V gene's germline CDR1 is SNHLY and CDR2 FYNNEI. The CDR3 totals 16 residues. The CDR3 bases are TGTGCCAGCAGTCTCGAATCGGGACTAGCGGTGGGGGAGCAGTACTTC. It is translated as CASSLESGLAVGEQYF.

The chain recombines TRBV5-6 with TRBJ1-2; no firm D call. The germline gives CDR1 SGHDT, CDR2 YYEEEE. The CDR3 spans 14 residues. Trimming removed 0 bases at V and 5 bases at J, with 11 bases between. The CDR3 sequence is CASSLDFRGYGYTF. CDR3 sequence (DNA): TGTGCCAGCAGCTTGGACTTTCGAGGGTATGGCTACACCTTC. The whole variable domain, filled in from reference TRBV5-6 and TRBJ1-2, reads DAGVTQSPTHLIKTRGQQVTLRCSPKSGHDTVSWYQQALGQGPQFIFQYYEEEERQRGNFPDRFSGHQFPNYSSELNVNALLLGDSALYLCASSLDFRGYGYTFGSGTRLTVV.

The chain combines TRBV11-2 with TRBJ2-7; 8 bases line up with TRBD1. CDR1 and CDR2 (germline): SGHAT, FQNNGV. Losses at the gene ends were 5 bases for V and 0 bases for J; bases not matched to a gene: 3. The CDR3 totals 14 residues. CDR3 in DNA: TGTGCCAGCAGCAGAACAGGGGGCTCCTACGAGCAGTACTTC. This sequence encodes CASSRTGGSYEQYF.

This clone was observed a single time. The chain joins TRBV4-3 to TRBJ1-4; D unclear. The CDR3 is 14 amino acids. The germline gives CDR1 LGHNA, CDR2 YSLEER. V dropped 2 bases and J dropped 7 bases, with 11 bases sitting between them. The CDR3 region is CASSQRTPGEKLFF. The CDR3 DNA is TGCGCCAGCAGCCAAAGGACCCCTGGTGAAAAACTGTTTTTT.

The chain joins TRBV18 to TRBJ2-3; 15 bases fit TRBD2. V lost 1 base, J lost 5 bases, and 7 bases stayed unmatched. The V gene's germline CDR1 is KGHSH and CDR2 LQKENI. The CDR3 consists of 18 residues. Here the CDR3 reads CASSPLGLAGGPGDTQYF. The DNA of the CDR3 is TGTGCCAGCTCACCACTAGGACTAGCGGGGGGGCCTGGAGATACGCAGTATTTT. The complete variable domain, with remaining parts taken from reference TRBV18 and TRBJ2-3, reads NAGVMQNPRHLVRRRGQEARLRCSPMKGHSHVYWYRQLPEEGLKFMVYLQKENIIDESGMPKERFSAEFPKEGPSILRIQQVVRGDSAAYFCASSPLGLAGGPGDTQYFGPGTRLTVL.

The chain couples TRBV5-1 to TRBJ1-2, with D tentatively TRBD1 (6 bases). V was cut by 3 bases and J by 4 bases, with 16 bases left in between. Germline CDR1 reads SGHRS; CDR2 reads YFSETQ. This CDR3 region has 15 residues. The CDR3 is CASSSSPQGIYGYTF. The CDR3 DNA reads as TGCGCCAGCAGCTCAAGCCCTCAGGGGATCTATGGCTACACCTTC.

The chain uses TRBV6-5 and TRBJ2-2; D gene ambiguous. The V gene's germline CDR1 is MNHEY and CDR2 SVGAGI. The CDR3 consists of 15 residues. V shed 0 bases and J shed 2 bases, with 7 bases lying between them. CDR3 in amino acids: CASSYSGSNTGELFF. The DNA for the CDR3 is TGTGCCAGCAGTTACTCGGGAAGCAACACCGGGGAGCTGTTTTTT.

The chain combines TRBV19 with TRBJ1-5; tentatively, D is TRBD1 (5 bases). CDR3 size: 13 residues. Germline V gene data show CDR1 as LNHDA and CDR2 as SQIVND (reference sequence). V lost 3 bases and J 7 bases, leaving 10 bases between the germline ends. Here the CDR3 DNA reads TGTGCCAGTAGTATCGGGGCAGGGCAGCCCCAGCATTTT. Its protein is CASSIGAGQPQHF.

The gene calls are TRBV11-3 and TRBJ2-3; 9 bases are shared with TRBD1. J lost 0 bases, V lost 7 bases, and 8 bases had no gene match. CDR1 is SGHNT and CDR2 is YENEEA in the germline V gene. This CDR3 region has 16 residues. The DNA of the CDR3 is TGTGCCAGCACCAATTACAGGGGGCATAGCACAGATACGCAGTATTTT. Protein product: CASTNYRGHSTDTQYF.